This T cell receptor (beta chain) was captured in a study of early T cells in non-severe SARS-CoV-2 infection. Study in general: From unsorted whole blood, bulk RNA was sequenced, and the chains remained unpaired.

This clonotype was detected many times. The antigen is unknown. Study-level results: In VDJdb matching, anti-spike CD8 responses were favored while private and CD4 specificities went missing.

As part of library construction, unique molecular identifiers were attached to individual cDNA molecules. TCRdb recomputed calls from the 5' RACE reads with MiXCR, one row per CDR3 protein. The table records some 37,000 distinct CDR3 sequences, approximately 9.1% of them present only once. Input material: whole blood. This clonotype was obtained from an adult who was a healthcare worker with PCR-confirmed SARS-CoV-2 infection or an uninfected control (not recorded which).

CDR3 sequence: CASSSGRLSGNTIYF. The CDR3 region has the DNA TGTGCCAGCAGCTCGGGACGGCTCTCTGGAAACACCATATATTTT. This sequence joins TRBV5-6 and TRBJ1-3; D is perhaps TRBD1 (5 bases). Trimming took off 3 bases at V and 0 bases at J, with 10 bases between the two ends. Germline CDR1 is SGHDT and CDR2 is YYEEEE. The CDR3 length is 15 residues.